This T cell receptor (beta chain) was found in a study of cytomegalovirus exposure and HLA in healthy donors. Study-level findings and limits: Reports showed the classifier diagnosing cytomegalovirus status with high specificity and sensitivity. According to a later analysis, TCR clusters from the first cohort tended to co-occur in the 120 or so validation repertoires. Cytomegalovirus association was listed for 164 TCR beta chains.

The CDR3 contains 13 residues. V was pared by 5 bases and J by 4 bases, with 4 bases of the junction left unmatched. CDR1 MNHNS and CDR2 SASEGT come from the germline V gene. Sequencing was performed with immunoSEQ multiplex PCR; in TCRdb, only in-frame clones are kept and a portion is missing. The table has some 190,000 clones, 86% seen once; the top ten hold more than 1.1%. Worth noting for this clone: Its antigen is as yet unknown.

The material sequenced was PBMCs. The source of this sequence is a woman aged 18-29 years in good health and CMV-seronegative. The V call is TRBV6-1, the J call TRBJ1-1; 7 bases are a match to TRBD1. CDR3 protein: CASSTGTATEAFF. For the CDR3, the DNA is TGTGCCAGCAGTACCGGGACAGCCACTGAAGCTTTCTTT.